This T cell receptor beta chain was retrieved from a study of blood T cell repertoires in COVID-19. Study in general: There were acute and convalescent COVID-19 samples, and they came from the United States, Italy and Spain. The cDNA or gDNA used as material had been derived from T cells, B-cell-depleted T cells, or PBMCs.

The CDR3 contains 13 residues. The V and J ends lost 6 bases and 6 bases respectively, with 15 bases between them. The V gene's germline CDR1 is LGHDT and CDR2 YNNKEL (reference sequence). As originally analysed: Reference gene primer amplification in the assay estimated nucleated cell counts. The method was immunoSEQ multiplex PCR; TCRdb's version includes in-frame clones alone and lacks a portion of them. Clone size and the V and J calls come from that table; the DNA yielded D and trimming. The table has about 250,000 clones, just over 85% seen once. The chain employs TRBV3-1 (or the pseudogene TRBV3-2) and TRBJ2-7; D perhaps matches TRBD2 (7 bases). What was sequenced was peripheral blood. The source of this sequence is a man of 80 years or more with acute or convalescent COVID-19. The CDR3 loop is CASRHLGGVEQYF. CDR3 sequence (DNA): TGTGCCAGCAGGCACCTAGGGGGGGTCGAGCAGTACTTC.